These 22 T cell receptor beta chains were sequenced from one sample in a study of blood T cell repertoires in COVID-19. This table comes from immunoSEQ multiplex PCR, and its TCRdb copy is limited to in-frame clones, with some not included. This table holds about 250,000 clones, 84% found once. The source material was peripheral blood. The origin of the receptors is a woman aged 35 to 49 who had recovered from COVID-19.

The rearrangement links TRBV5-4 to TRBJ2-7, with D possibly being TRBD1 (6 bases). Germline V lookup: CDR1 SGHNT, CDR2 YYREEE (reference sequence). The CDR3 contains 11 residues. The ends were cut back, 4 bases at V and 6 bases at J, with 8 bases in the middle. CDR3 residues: CASSQQGEQYF. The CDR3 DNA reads TGTGCCAGCAGCCAACAGGGCGAGCAGTACTTC.

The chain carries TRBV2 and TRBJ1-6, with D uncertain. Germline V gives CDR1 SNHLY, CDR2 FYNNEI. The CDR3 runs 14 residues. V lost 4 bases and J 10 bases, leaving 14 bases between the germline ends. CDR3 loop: CASSVKGGHSPLHF. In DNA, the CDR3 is TGTGCCAGCAGTGTAAAGGGAGGGCACTCACCCCTCCACTTT.

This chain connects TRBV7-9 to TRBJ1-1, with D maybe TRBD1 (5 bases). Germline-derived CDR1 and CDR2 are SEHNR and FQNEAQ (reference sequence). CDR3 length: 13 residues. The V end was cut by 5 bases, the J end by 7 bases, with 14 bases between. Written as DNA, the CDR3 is TGTGCCAGCAGCCAGGAGCCCGGGGGTGAAGCTTTCTTT. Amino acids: CASSQEPGGEAFF.

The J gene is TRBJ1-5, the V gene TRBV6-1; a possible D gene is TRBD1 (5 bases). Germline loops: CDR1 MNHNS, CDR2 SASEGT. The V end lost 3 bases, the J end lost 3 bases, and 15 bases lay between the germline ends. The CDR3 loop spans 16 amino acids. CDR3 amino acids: CASSDGRRGLNQPQHF. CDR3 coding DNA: TGTGCCAGCAGTGATGGACGGCGGGGCCTCAATCAGCCCCAGCATTTT.

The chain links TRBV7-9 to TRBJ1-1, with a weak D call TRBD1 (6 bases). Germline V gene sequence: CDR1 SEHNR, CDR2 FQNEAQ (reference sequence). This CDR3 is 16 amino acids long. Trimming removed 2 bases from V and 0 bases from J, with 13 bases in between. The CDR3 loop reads CASSLRVGQLNTEAFF. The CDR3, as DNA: TGTGCCAGCAGCTTAAGGGTCGGACAGTTGAACACTGAAGCTTTCTTT. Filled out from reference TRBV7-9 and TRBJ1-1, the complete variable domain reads DTGVSQNPRHKITKRGQNVTFRCDPISEHNRLYWYRQTLGQGPEFLTYFQNEAQLEKSRLLSDRFSAERPKGSFSTLEIQRTEQGDSAMYLCASSLRVGQLNTEAFFGQGTRLTVV.

The CDR3 nucleotides read TGTGCCAGCAGCCCGGGACAGGGGCGGTACGAGCAGTACTTC. Translating gives CASSPGQGRYEQYF. V gene TRBV5-5 combines with J gene TRBJ2-7, with TRBD1 identical over 10 bases. Germline CDR1 SGHKS, CDR2 YYEKEE (reference sequence). V shed 4 bases and J 4 bases; nucleotides not matched to a gene: 5. The CDR3 is 14 amino acids. Full variable domain (remainder filled in from reference TRBV5-5 and TRBJ2-7): DAGVTQSPTHLIKTRGQQVTLRCSPISGHKSVSWYQQVLGQGPQFIFQYYEKEERGRGNFPDRFSARQFPNYSSELNVNALLLGDSALYLCASSPGQGRYEQYFGPGTRLTVT.

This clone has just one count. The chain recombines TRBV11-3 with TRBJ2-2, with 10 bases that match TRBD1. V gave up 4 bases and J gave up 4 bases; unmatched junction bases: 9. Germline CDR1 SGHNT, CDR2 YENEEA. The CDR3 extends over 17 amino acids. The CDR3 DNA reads TGTGCCAGCAGCTACCACCGGTGGGACAGGGGCACCGGGGAGCTGTTTTTT. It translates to CASSYHRWDRGTGELFF.

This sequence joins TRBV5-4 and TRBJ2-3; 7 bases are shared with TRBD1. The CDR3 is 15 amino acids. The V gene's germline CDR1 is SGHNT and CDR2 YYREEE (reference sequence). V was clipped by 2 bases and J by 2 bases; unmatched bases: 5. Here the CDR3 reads CASSFRQGPTDTQYF. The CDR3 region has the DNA TGTGCCAGCAGCTTTAGACAGGGCCCCACAGATACGCAGTATTTT.

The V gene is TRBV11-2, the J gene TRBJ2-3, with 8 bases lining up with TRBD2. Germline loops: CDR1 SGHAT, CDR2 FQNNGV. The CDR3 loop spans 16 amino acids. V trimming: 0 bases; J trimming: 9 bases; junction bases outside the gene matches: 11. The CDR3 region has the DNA TGTGCCAGCAGCTTAGACCGGGGGGGCGCCGTGGCGACGCAGTATTTT. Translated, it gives CASSLDRGGAVATQYF.

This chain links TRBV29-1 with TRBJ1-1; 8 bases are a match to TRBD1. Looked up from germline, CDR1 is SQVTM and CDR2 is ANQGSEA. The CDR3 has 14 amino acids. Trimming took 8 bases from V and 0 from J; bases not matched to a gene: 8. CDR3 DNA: TGCAGCAGTCGACAGGGGAATGTGAACACTGAAGCTTTCTTT. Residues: CSSRQGNVNTEAFF.

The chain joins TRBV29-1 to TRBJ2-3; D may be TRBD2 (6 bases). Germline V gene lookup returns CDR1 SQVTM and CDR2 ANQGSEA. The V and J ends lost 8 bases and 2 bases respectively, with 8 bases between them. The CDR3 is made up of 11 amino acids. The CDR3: CSLDYTDTQYF. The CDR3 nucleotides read TGCAGCTTGGACTACACAGATACGCAGTATTTT.

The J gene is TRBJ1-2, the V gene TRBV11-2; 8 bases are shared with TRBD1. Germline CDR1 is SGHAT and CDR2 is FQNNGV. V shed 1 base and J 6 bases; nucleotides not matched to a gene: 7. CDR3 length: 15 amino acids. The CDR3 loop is CASSLGQTGVDGYTF. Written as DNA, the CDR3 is TGTGCCAGCAGCTTAGGACAGACAGGGGTCGATGGCTACACCTTC.

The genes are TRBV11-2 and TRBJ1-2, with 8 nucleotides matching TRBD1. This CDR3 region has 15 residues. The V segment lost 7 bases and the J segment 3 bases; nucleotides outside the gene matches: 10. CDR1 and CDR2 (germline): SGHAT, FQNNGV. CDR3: CASTSINRGDYGYTF. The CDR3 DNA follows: TGTGCCAGCACCTCAATTAACAGGGGGGACTATGGCTACACCTTC.

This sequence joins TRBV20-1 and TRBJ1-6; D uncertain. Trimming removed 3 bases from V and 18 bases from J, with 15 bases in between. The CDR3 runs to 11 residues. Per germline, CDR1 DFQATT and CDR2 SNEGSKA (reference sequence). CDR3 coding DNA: TGCAGTGCTAGCACGGAGCGGGTTTACCACTTT. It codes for CSASTERVYHF.

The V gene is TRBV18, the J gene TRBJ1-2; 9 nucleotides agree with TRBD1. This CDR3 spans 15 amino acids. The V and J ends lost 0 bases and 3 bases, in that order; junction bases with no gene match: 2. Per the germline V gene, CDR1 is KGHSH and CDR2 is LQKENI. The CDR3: CASSPPTGGDYGYTF. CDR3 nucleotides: TGTGCCAGCTCACCACCAACAGGGGGCGACTATGGCTACACCTTC.

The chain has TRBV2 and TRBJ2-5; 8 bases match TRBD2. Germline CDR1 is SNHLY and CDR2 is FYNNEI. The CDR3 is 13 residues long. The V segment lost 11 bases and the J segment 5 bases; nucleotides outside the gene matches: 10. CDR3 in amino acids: CAATPGGGETQYF. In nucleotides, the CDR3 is TGTGCCGCAACCCCGGGGGGGGGTGAGACCCAGTACTTC.

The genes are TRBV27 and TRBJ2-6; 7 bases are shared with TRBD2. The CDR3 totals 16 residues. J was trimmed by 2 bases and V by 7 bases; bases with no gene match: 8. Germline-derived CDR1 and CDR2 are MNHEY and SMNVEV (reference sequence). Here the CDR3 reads CASKSVGGAGANVLTF. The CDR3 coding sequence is TGTGCCAGCAAGAGTGTGGGGGGGGCTGGGGCCAACGTCCTGACTTTC.

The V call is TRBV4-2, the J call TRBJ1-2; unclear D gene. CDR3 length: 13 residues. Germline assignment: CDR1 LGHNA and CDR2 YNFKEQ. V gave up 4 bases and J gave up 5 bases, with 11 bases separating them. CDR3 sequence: CASSRDIVYGYTF. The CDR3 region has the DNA TGTGCCAGCAGCCGTGACATCGTTTATGGCTACACCTTC.

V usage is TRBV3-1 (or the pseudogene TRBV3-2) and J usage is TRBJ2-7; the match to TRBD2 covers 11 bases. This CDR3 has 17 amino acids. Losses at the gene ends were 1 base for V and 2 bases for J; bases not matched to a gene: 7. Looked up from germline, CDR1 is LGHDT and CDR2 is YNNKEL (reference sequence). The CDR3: CASSQVLAGDLTYEQYF. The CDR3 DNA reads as TGTGCCAGCAGCCAAGTACTAGCGGGGGACCTAACCTACGAGCAGTACTTC.

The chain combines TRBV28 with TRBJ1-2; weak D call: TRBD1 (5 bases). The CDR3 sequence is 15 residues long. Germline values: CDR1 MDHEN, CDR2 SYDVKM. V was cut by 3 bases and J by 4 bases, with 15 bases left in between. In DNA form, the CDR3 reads TGTGCCAGCAGTTTTGGGCAGGGCAATATCTATGGCTACACCTTC. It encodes CASSFGQGNIYGYTF.

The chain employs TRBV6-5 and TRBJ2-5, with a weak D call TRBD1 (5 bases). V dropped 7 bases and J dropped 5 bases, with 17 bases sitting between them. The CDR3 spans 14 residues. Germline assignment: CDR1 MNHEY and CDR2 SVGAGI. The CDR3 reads CASMWGTMAETQYF. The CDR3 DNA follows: TGTGCCAGCATGTGGGGCACGATGGCGGAGACCCAGTACTTC.

In nucleotides, the CDR3 is TGTGCCAGCAGCTTGGCTTGGTACAGGGCAAACATTCAGTACTTC. Its translation: CASSLAWYRANIQYF. The chain links TRBV5-5 to TRBJ2-4, with a tentative D call TRBD1 (6 bases). V was shortened by 0 bases and J by 6 bases, with 13 bases between the two germline ends. This CDR3 has 15 amino acids. Germline V lookup: CDR1 SGHKS, CDR2 YYEKEE (reference sequence).